This entry concerns a single TCR beta chain. Methods used by the authors: How many nucleated cells were present was estimated from reference gene primer amplification. Repertoires were generated with immunoSEQ multiplex PCR, while TCRdb's copy carries only in-frame clones and drops some. V, J and clone size were drawn from that table, and D and trimming were deduced from the DNA. The table records about 140,000 clones, approximately 87% of them present only once. This sample was included in a study of blood T cell repertoires in COVID-19. About the study: From the United States, Italy and Spain came samples of acute and convalescent COVID-19. T cells, B-cell-depleted T cells, or PBMCs provided the cDNA or gDNA that served as material.

V lost 8 bases and J 1 base, leaving 14 bases between the germline ends. Looked up from germline, CDR1 is SGHNT and CDR2 is YENEEA. There are 14 residues in the CDR3. What was sequenced was peripheral blood. The V and J genes are TRBV11-3 and TRBJ2-5; tentatively, D is TRBD1 (6 bases). The clonotype originates from a man aged 45 to 65 with active COVID-19. Here the CDR3 reads CASPQGEGQETQYF. CDR3 in DNA: TGTGCCAGCCCACAGGGAGAGGGCCAAGAGACCCAGTACTTC.